What follows are 8 T cell receptor beta chains derived from one specimen sequenced in a study of shared clonotypes between healthy human individuals. TCRdb's table, derived via immunoSEQ multiplex PCR, lists solely in-frame clones and lacks some. The sample consists of about 1.1 million clones, around three quarters of them appearing once. Sequenced material: memory CD4+ T cells from PBMCs. Subset reported: CD45RA-negative fraction. These TCRs come from a man between 18 and 35 years old in good health. Some clones in this sample may be carry-over from other donors' samples.

The chain recombines TRBV7-3 with TRBJ2-7; TRBD2 aligns across 7 bases. The CDR3 runs to 16 residues. V gave up 1 base and J gave up 3 bases; unmatched junction bases: 9. CDR1 is SGHTA, CDR2 FQGTGA, per germline. The CDR3 protein is CASSLSRGASGYEQYF. Here the CDR3 DNA reads TGTGCCAGCAGCTTAAGTCGCGGGGCTAGCGGCTACGAGCAGTACTTC.

The count of this clone is one. The chain joins TRBV27 to TRBJ2-1; TRBD1 aligns across 7 bases. V lost 5 bases and J lost 7; bases outside the gene matches: 8. Germline assignment: CDR1 MNHEY and CDR2 SMNVEV (reference sequence). The CDR3 has 14 amino acids. The CDR3 here is CASSPEGQLNEQFF. CDR3 nucleotide sequence: TGTGCCAGCAGTCCAGAGGGACAGTTAAATGAGCAGTTCTTC.

This rearrangement joins TRBV6-4 to TRBJ2-1; no definite D call. V gave up 2 bases and J gave up 6 bases, with 11 bases separating them. The CDR3 loop spans 14 amino acids. The germline V gene has CDR1 MRHNA and CDR2 SNTAGT. CDR3 amino acids: CASSDGSSSNEQFF. The CDR3 region has the DNA TGTGCCAGCAGTGACGGTAGCAGCTCCAATGAGCAGTTCTTC.

The V call is TRBV6-5, the J call TRBJ2-1; 7 nucleotides line up with TRBD1. Germline-derived CDR1 and CDR2 are MNHEY and SVGAGI. The CDR3 totals 14 residues. Germline trimming cut 6 bases from V and 9 bases from J; bases unmatched to any gene: 11. CDR3 loop: CASRELGTEGEQFF. CDR3 in DNA: TGTGCCAGCAGGGAACTAGGGACAGAGGGTGAGCAGTTCTTC.

The chain has TRBV2 and TRBJ1-2, with TRBD1 as a possible D gene (5 bases). Germline CDR1 is SNHLY and CDR2 is FYNNEI. The germline V and J ends were trimmed by 5 bases and 7 bases, with 11 bases remaining between them. This CDR3 contains 12 residues. The CDR3: CASSTDRAGYTF. For the CDR3, the DNA is TGTGCCAGCAGTACTGACAGAGCTGGCTACACCTTC. Complete variable domain (other parts from reference TRBV2 and TRBJ1-2): EPEVTQTPSHQVTQMGQEVILRCVPISNHLYFYWYRQILGQKVEFLVSFYNNEISEKSEIFDDQFSVERPDGSNFTLKIRSTKLEDSAMYFCASSTDRAGYTFGSGTRLTVV.

V and J are TRBV7-9 and TRBJ2-2, with 8 bases fitting TRBD1. Per the germline V gene, CDR1 is SEHNR and CDR2 is FQNEAQ (reference sequence). With V trimmed by 2 bases and J by 5 bases, 4 bases remained unmatched. This CDR3 region has 15 residues. The CDR3 region is CASSLIDRGTGELFF. DNA for the CDR3: TGTGCCAGCAGCTTAATTGACAGGGGAACCGGGGAGCTGTTTTTT.

The CDR3 loop reads CASSRDKTNTGELFF. The CDR3 DNA reads as TGCGCCAGCAGCCGGGACAAGACGAACACCGGGGAGCTGTTTTTT. The V gene is TRBV5-1, the J gene TRBJ2-2, with D perhaps TRBD1 (6 bases). Germline lookup yields CDR1 SGHRS and CDR2 YFSETQ. The V end lost 4 bases, the J end lost 0 bases, and 10 bases lay between the germline ends. The CDR3 extends over 15 amino acids.

This clone was seen once. V and J are TRBV5-1 and TRBJ2-5; D may be TRBD1 (5 bases). Trimming removed 3 bases from V and 0 bases from J, with 12 bases in between. The CDR3 loop spans 15 amino acids. Germline CDR1 reads SGHRS; CDR2 reads YFSETQ. The CDR3 DNA sequence: TGCGCCAGCAGCTCGCAGGGTCTGGACCAAGAGACCCAGTACTTC. Its protein is CASSSQGLDQETQYF.